One and the same sample provided the 21 T cell receptor beta chains below, sequenced in a study of blood T cell repertoires in COVID-19. TCRdb keeps only in-frame clones here, not all; method: immunoSEQ multiplex PCR. The repertoire holds approximately 250,000 clones, with 65% to 85% as singletons. The specimen was peripheral blood. The source is a human donor in a cohort sampled during active COVID-19.

In this sample, this clone turned up once. The rearrangement joins TRBV10-1 to TRBJ2-2; the D gene is possibly TRBD1 (6 bases). The germline CDR1 and CDR2 sequences are WNHNN and SYGVQD (reference sequence). V lost 4 bases and J lost 3, with 12 bases in between. The CDR3 extends over 15 amino acids. The CDR3 reads CASSGGGRDTGELFF. The CDR3 DNA sequence: TGCGCCAGCAGTGGAGGGGGTAGGGACACCGGGGAGCTGTTTTTT.

V usage is TRBV28 and J usage is TRBJ1-2; D remains ambiguous. The V end was cut by 7 bases, the J end by 0 bases, with 9 bases between. CDR1 MDHEN and CDR2 SYDVKM come from the germline V gene. The CDR3 consists of 13 residues. In nucleotides, the CDR3 is TGTGCCAGCACAAAGGCGGCTAACTATGGCTACACCTTC. Protein: CASTKAANYGYTF.

This clone came up a few times. The chain has TRBV6-4 and TRBJ2-3; 9 bases line up with TRBD1. V lost 0 bases and J lost 2; bases outside the gene matches: 3. Germline CDR1 reads MRHNA; CDR2 reads SNTAGT. CDR3 size: 16 residues. The CDR3 DNA reads as TGTGCCAGCAGTGACTCGTGGGACAGGGACACAGATACGCAGTATTTT. This translates into CASSDSWDRDTDTQYF.

V gene TRBV5-1 combines with J gene TRBJ2-3; D may be TRBD1 (7 bases). V was shortened by 5 bases and J by 0 bases, with 10 bases between the two germline ends. CDR1 is SGHRS and CDR2 is YFSETQ in the germline V gene. This CDR3 is 14 amino acids long. The CDR3 DNA sequence: TGCGCCAGCAGGGCGGGACAGAGCACAGATACGCAGTATTTT. Its translation is CASRAGQSTDTQYF. Full variable domain (rest looked up from reference TRBV5-1 and TRBJ2-3): KAGVTQTPRYLIKTRGQQVTLSCSPISGHRSVSWYQQTPGQGLQFLFEYFSETQRNKGNFPGRFSGRQFSNSRSEMNVSTLELGDSALYLCASRAGQSTDTQYFGPGTRLTVL.

This chain links TRBV4-1 with TRBJ1-6, with D hard to call. Germline V gene lookup returns CDR1 MGHRA and CDR2 YSYEKL. V gave up 1 base and J gave up 8 bases, with 12 bases separating them. The CDR3 runs 15 residues. The CDR3 sequence is CASSQVPAPDSPLHF. In nucleotides, the CDR3 is TGCGCCAGCAGCCAAGTTCCAGCGCCGGATTCACCCCTCCACTTT.

Only one count was recorded for this clone. The chain employs TRBV5-4 and TRBJ2-1; 7 bases agree with TRBD1. The J segment lost 8 bases and the V segment lost 2 bases, leaving 13 bases of the junction unmatched. The germline V gene has CDR1 SGHNT and CDR2 YYREEE (reference sequence). The CDR3 contains 16 residues. The CDR3 loop reads CASSLSGQSITDEQFF. The CDR3 DNA reads as TGTGCCAGCAGCTTATCGGGACAGAGTATTACTGATGAGCAGTTCTTC.

This chain uses TRBV21-1 with TRBJ2-7; the table gives TRBD1 as D, unverified against the DNA. TRBV21-1 is given as a pseudogene. This CDR3 contains 16 residues. CDR3 in amino acids: CASSKRGHEKEYEQYF. CDR3 DNA sequence: TGTGCCAGCAGCAAAAGGGGACACGAAAAGGAGTACGAGCAGTACTTC.

The chain is built from TRBV19 and TRBJ1-6, with D possibly matching TRBD1 (5 bases). This CDR3 region has 17 residues. Trimming took off 5 bases at V and 4 bases at J, with 18 bases between the two ends. The germline V gene encodes CDR1 LNHDA and CDR2 SQIVND (reference sequence). CDR3 amino acids: CASSPIEGAYYNSPLHF. Written as DNA, the CDR3 is TGTGCCAGTAGTCCGATTGAAGGGGCGTATTATAATTCACCCCTCCACTTT.

The rearrangement links TRBV6-1 to TRBJ1-6; 9 positions match TRBD1. This CDR3 spans 15 amino acids. The V segment lost 2 bases and the J segment 6 bases; nucleotides outside the gene matches: 2. Germline CDR1 MNHNS, CDR2 SASEGT. The CDR3 DNA reads TGTGCCAGCAGTGAAACGGACAGGGGTAATTCACCCCTCCACTTT. Its translation is CASSETDRGNSPLHF.

This clone showed up just a few times. This sequence joins TRBV6-5 and TRBJ2-1; 7 nucleotides agree with TRBD1. The CDR3 spans 16 residues. Germline trimming cut 2 bases from V and 6 bases from J; bases unmatched to any gene: 10. CDR1 and CDR2 from the germline V gene are MNHEY and SVGAGI. This CDR3 is CASSYSTGVGLNEQFF. The CDR3 DNA reads TGTGCCAGCAGTTACAGTACAGGGGTGGGCCTCAATGAGCAGTTCTTC.

This chain joins TRBV5-6 and TRBJ2-1; 13 positions match TRBD2. CDR3 length: 15 amino acids. V was clipped by 3 bases and J by 4 bases; unmatched bases: 1. CDR1 is SGHDT and CDR2 is YYEEEE in the germline V gene. CDR3 loop: CASSSGLAGYNEQFF. DNA for the CDR3: TGTGCCAGCAGCTCGGGACTAGCGGGATACAATGAGCAGTTCTTC.

The chain carries TRBV5-1 and TRBJ2-5; the D gene is possibly TRBD2 (6 bases). This CDR3 has 14 residues. Between the trimmed V and J ends, which lost 1 base and 6 bases, there was a span of 13 bases. Germline lookup yields CDR1 SGHRS and CDR2 YFSETQ. The CDR3 region has the DNA TGCGCCAGCAGCTTGTCTCCGGGGGAGCAGACCCAGTACTTC. Protein sequence: CASSLSPGEQTQYF.

About this clone itself: No conserved phenylalanine or tryptophan ends this CDR3, so it is likely a read error. The DNA is omitted, as the CDR3 cannot be located on it reliably, and the CDR3 follows TCRdb's listing. This chain joins TRBV5-1 and TRBJ1-6. Germline V gene data show CDR1 as SGHRS and CDR2 as YFSETQ. The CDR3 comprises 10 residues, both ends counted. This CDR3 reads CASSLAGGPR.

This chain's CDR3 is CASSLSGGYTDTQYF. The CDR3 region has the DNA TGTGCCAGCAGCCTCAGCGGGGGGTACACAGATACGCAGTATTTT. The chain joins TRBV11-2 to TRBJ2-3; TRBD2 matches at 9 bases. The CDR3 spans 15 residues. Germline loops: CDR1 SGHAT, CDR2 FQNNGV. V lost 5 bases, J lost 2 bases, and 5 bases stayed unmatched.

The J gene is TRBJ2-1, the V gene TRBV6-1, with 9 positions matching TRBD2. V trimming: 2 bases; J trimming: 4 bases; junction bases outside the gene matches: 3. CDR1 and CDR2 from the germline V gene are MNHNS and SASEGT. This CDR3 has 15 amino acids. The CDR3 DNA reads as TGTGCCAGCAGTGAACTAGCGGGACTGTACAATGAGCAGTTCTTC. This encodes CASSELAGLYNEQFF.

This clone was seen once. The V gene is TRBV11-2, the J gene TRBJ2-7, with D perhaps TRBD1 (6 bases). The CDR3 is 14 residues long. Per the germline V gene, CDR1 is SGHAT and CDR2 is FQNNGV. Trimming removed 5 bases from V and 7 bases from J, with 18 bases in between. For the CDR3, the DNA is TGTGCCAGCAGCGGATATACAGGGTCCCGGGAGCAGTACTTC. This sequence encodes CASSGYTGSREQYF.

This clone was observed once. The rearrangement joins TRBV18 to TRBJ1-3; possibly TRBD1 for D (5 bases). Trimming pared 6 bases from V and 2 bases from J, leaving 17 bases between. This CDR3 has 16 amino acids. Germline-derived CDR1 and CDR2 are KGHSH and LQKENI. CDR3 sequence: CASSLADRNTGNTIYF. The DNA of the CDR3 is TGTGCCAGCTCCCTGGCTGACAGAAATACTGGAAACACCATATATTTT.

This clone was recorded a few times. The same CDR3 also results from other DNA sequences found in this sample. This chain links TRBV5-1 with TRBJ1-5, with D tentatively TRBD1 (6 bases). The V gene's germline CDR1 is SGHRS and CDR2 YFSETQ. The CDR3 extends over 15 amino acids. The V gene lost 1 base and the J gene lost 0 bases, with 8 bases spanning the gap. The CDR3 nucleotides are TGCGCCAGCAGCTTGACAGGGAATAGCAATCAGCCCCAGCATTTT. This encodes CASSLTGNSNQPQHF. Based on the CDR3 plus reference TRBV5-1 and TRBJ1-5, the full variable domain is KAGVTQTPRYLIKTRGQQVTLSCSPISGHRSVSWYQQTPGQGLQFLFEYFSETQRNKGNFPGRFSGRQFSNSRSEMNVSTLELGDSALYLCASSLTGNSNQPQHFGDGTRLSIL.

V usage is TRBV5-4 and J usage is TRBJ2-1; D unresolved. The CDR3 loop spans 15 amino acids. Germline V gives CDR1 SGHNT, CDR2 YYREEE (reference sequence). The V gene lost 4 bases and the J gene lost 3 bases, with 14 bases spanning the gap. The CDR3, as DNA: TGTGCCAGCAGCGCACCGGGTCGAGACTACAATGAGCAGTTCTTC. It encodes CASSAPGRDYNEQFF.

The rearrangement uses TRBV10-3 and TRBJ2-7; 9 nucleotides match TRBD1. This CDR3 spans 12 amino acids. J lost 2 bases, V lost 10 bases, and 3 bases had no gene match. Looked up from germline, CDR1 is ENHRY and CDR2 is SYGVKD. This CDR3 reads CATRTGAYEQYF. DNA of the CDR3: TGTGCCACCCGGACAGGGGCCTACGAGCAGTACTTC.

V is TRBV28 and J is TRBJ1-1; 9 positions agree with TRBD1. Germline V gives CDR1 MDHEN, CDR2 SYDVKM. The CDR3 runs 14 residues. V was pared by 6 bases and J by 4 bases, with 6 bases of the junction left unmatched. CDR3 sequence: CASRPTGGGTEAFF. The DNA for the CDR3 is TGTGCCAGCAGGCCGACAGGGGGGGGCACTGAAGCTTTCTTT. Looking up the rest from reference TRBV28 and TRBJ1-1 gives the full variable domain: DVKVTQSSRYLVKRTGEKVFLECVQDMDHENMFWYRQDPGLGLRLIYFSYDVKMKEKGDIPEGYSVSREKKERFSLILESASTNQTSMYLCASRPTGGGTEAFFGQGTRLTVV.